This T cell receptor beta chain is drawn from a study of T cell responses to AZD1222 COVID-19 vaccine. General study findings and limits: Clonal diversity may have been underestimated in mostly white British donors.

This clone was seen only once. Its antigen remains unidentified. TCRdb keeps only in-frame clones here, not all; method: immunoSEQ multiplex PCR. Here the sample spans around 58,000 clones, 84% being singletons. The CDR3 spans 16 residues. Trimming shortened V by 4 bases and J by 6 bases, and 20 bases separated the two germline ends. Germline V gene lookup returns CDR1 SGDLS and CDR2 YYNGEE. This TCR was recovered from an adult in good health. Sequences were derived from peripheral blood, sampled on day 0 of AZD1222 vaccination. The rearrangement uses TRBV9 and TRBJ2-1; weak D call: TRBD2 (6 bases). The CDR3 spells CASSRGSMTATNEQFF. CDR3 nucleotides: TGTGCCAGCAGCCGGGGGAGTATGACTGCAACCAATGAGCAGTTCTTC.